A single T cell receptor beta chain is shown here with its context. Its antigen is still unknown. Unique molecular identifiers were built into the TCR beta cDNA libraries. MiXCR, run by TCRdb on the PCR reads, gives a single entry per CDR3 protein. Of roughly 800,000 distinct CDR3 sequences in the sample, around 45% were seen once. The data belong to a study of post-analysis software for immune sequencing data. Findings and caveats of the study: Among multiple sclerosis patients, normalized Chao1 diversity was significantly below that of controls. With TRBV5-6, TRBV5-1 and TRBV20-1 included, 4 or 5 TRBV segments were more frequent in patients than in controls.

The CDR3 covers 14 residues. The V end was cut by 1 base, the J end by 8 bases, with 14 bases between. Germline V lookup: CDR1 SGHTA, CDR2 FQGTGA. Sequenced input: blood. The TCR originated in a girl aged 5 to 17 with multiple sclerosis. The chain is built from TRBV7-3 and TRBJ1-2; D possibly corresponds to TRBD1 (5 bases). CDR3 nucleotide sequence: TGTGCCAGCAGCTTAAGTTCAGGGTCCCTCGGCTACACCTTC. This encodes CASSLSSGSLGYTF.